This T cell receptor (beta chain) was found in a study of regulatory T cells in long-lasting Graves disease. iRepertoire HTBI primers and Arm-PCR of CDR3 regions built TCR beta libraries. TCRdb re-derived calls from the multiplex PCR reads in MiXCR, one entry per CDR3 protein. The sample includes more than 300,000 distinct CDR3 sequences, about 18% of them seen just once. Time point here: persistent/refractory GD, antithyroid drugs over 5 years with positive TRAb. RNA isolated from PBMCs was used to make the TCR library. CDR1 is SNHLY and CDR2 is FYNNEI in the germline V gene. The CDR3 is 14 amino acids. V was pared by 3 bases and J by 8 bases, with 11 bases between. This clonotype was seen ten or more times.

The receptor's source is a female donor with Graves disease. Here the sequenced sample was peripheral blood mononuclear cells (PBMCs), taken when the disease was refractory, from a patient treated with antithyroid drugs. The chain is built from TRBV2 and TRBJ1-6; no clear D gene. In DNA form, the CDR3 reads TGTGCCAGCAGTGAGGTGGTTAGGTATTCACCCCTCCACTTT. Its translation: CASSEVVRYSPLHF.